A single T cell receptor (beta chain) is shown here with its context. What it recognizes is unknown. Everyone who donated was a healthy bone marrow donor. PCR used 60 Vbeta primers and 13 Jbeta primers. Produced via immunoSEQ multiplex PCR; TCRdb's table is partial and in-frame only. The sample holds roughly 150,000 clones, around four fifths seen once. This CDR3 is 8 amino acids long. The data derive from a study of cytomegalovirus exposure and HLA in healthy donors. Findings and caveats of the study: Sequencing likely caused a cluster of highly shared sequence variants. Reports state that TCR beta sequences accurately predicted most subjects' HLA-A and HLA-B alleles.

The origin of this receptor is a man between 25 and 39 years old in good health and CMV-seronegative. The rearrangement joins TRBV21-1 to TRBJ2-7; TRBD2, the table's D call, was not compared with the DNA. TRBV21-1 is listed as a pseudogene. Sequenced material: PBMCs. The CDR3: CASSSEDF. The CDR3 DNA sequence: TGTGCCAGCTCTTCAGAGGACTTC.